Shown below are 32 T cell receptor beta chains from a single sample sequenced in a study of blood T cell repertoires in COVID-19. The assay was immunoSEQ multiplex PCR, and TCRdb's table has in-frame clones only and misses some. The data show about 150,000 clones, with around 87% seen just once and about 2.5% held by the top ten. Sequenced material: peripheral blood. The origin of the receptors is a man in his fifties with active COVID-19.

This clone was picked up one time. The chain employs TRBV12-3 or TRBV12-4 and TRBJ2-7; D unresolved. The V end was cut by 2 bases, the J end by 2 bases, with 4 bases between. This CDR3 has 12 amino acids. In nucleotides, the CDR3 is TGTGCCAGCAGTTTAACAGCCTACGAGCAGTACTTC. Its translation is CASSLTAYEQYF.

The chain uses TRBV5-5 and TRBJ1-3, with 7 bases that match TRBD1. The CDR3 consists of 19 residues. V trimming: 2 bases; J trimming: 2 bases; junction bases outside the gene matches: 16. Per the germline V gene, CDR1 is SGHKS and CDR2 is YYEKEE (reference sequence). CDR3 loop: CASSFQATPQGLAGNTIYF. CDR3 sequence (DNA): TGTGCCAGCAGCTTTCAAGCAACTCCACAGGGGCTGGCTGGAAACACCATATATTTT.

The chain employs TRBV20-1 and TRBJ2-5; the D gene is possibly TRBD2 (5 bases). Germline loops: CDR1 DFQATT, CDR2 SNEGSKA (reference sequence). The CDR3 is 13 amino acids. Trimming left V 3 bases short and J 3 bases short, with 11 bases between. The CDR3, as DNA: TGCAGTGCTAGTTACGGGAAAGAAGAGACCCAGTACTTC. Protein product: CSASYGKEETQYF.

DNA of the CDR3: TGTGCCAGCAGCGTGTCAGGGGGCGGCGTAGAGACCCAGTACTTC. Its translation is CASSVSGGGVETQYF. This sequence joins TRBV7-2 and TRBJ2-5, with 8 bases matching TRBD1. CDR1 and CDR2 (germline): SGHTA, FQGNSA. The CDR3 is 15 residues long. The ends lost 5 bases at V and 4 bases at J; junction bases unmatched: 9.

Concerning this clone: In this CDR3 the conserved last residue, phenylalanine or tryptophan, is missing, so a read error is likely. DNA for the CDR3: TGTGCCATCAGACCAACAGGGGGCTCCTACGAGCAGTACCTC. It yields the protein CAIRPTGGSYEQYL. The J gene is TRBJ2-7, the V gene TRBV10-3; 8 nucleotides line up with TRBD1. CDR1 and CDR2 from the germline V gene are ENHRY and SYGVKD. Trimming took 6 bases from V and 0 from J; bases not matched to a gene: 4. The CDR3 has 14 amino acids.

The CDR3 DNA is TGTGCCAGCAGCGTAGCGGGGGATATAGAGAACATTCAGTACTTC. Translation: CASSVAGDIENIQYF. The V and J genes are TRBV9 and TRBJ2-4, with D maybe TRBD2 (6 bases). CDR1 is SGDLS and CDR2 is YYNGEE in the germline V gene. The V end lost 0 bases, the J end lost 7 bases, and 14 bases lay between the germline ends. The CDR3 length is 15 residues.

This clone came up once. The V gene is TRBV7-2, the J gene TRBJ1-1; 7 nucleotides line up with TRBD1. CDR1 is SGHTA, CDR2 FQGNSA, per germline. This CDR3 is 15 amino acids long. The V and J ends lost 5 bases and 7 bases, in that order; junction bases with no gene match: 13. Here the CDR3 DNA reads TGTGCCAGCAGCGAACAAGCCTCACAGGGGTTTGAAGCTTTCTTT. This gives the protein CASSEQASQGFEAFF.

This chain connects TRBV7-2 to TRBJ1-6; TRBD1 aligns across 9 bases. Germline loops: CDR1 SGHTA, CDR2 FQGNSA. The CDR3 has 19 residues. V lost 3 bases to trimming and J lost 0 bases; unmatched junction nucleotides: 9. CDR3 loop: CASSFRTGAHSSYNSPLHF. CDR3 coding DNA: TGTGCCAGCAGCTTTCGGACAGGGGCTCACAGCTCCTATAATTCACCCCTCCACTTT.

The chain joins TRBV11-3 to TRBJ2-2; TRBD2 matches 14 bases. The V segment lost 4 bases and the J segment 5 bases; nucleotides outside the gene matches: 3. CDR1 SGHNT and CDR2 YENEEA come from the germline V gene. This CDR3 comprises 16 residues. CDR3: CASSSRLAGGTGELFF. DNA for the CDR3: TGTGCCAGCAGCTCACGACTAGCGGGGGGGACCGGGGAGCTGTTTTTT.

The CDR3 loop is CASSLKDWSSGTTDTQYF. The CDR3 nucleotides are TGCGCCAGCAGCCTCAAGGACTGGTCTAGCGGGACCACAGATACGCAGTATTTT. The chain employs TRBV4-1 and TRBJ2-3; 9 bases line up with TRBD2. This CDR3 spans 18 amino acids. Trimming took 4 bases from V and 2 from J; bases not matched to a gene: 13. Germline CDR1 reads MGHRA; CDR2 reads YSYEKL.

The chain uses TRBV6-2 or TRBV6-3 and TRBJ1-6; D is perhaps TRBD1 (5 bases). V gave up 6 bases and J gave up 5 bases, with 17 bases separating them. CDR1 MNHEY and CDR2 SVGEGT come from the germline V gene. The CDR3 consists of 16 residues. This CDR3 is CASSPRGAGDNSPLHF. CDR3 sequence (DNA): TGTGCCAGCAGCCCGCGGGGAGCGGGGGATAATTCACCCCTCCACTTT.

The chain carries TRBV4-3 and TRBJ1-5; 7 bases are a match to TRBD1. After removal of 1 base from V and 6 bases from J, the junction contained 6 bases not matched to a gene. Germline V gene sequence: CDR1 LGHNA, CDR2 YSLEER. This CDR3 is 15 amino acids long. CDR3 nucleotide sequence: TGCGCCAGCAGCCAAGGATACAGGGGAGGTCAGCCCCAGCATTTT. This codes for CASSQGYRGGQPQHF.

The chain employs TRBV6-5 and TRBJ1-2, with D hard to call. This CDR3 spans 14 amino acids. Trimming stripped 6 bases from V and 7 bases from J, with 18 bases between. The germline V gene has CDR1 MNHEY and CDR2 SVGAGI. For the CDR3, the DNA is TGTGCCAGCAGCCCACGGGATCTTTTAGGTGGCTACACCTTC. Protein product: CASSPRDLLGGYTF.

The V gene is TRBV7-9, the J gene TRBJ1-6; D remains unclear. Germline V gene sequence: CDR1 SEHNR, CDR2 FQNEAQ (reference sequence). The CDR3 contains 13 residues. V lost 5 bases and J lost 11, with 13 bases in between. The CDR3 DNA reads TGTGCCAGCAGCGGCTCGGGGTTGGCACCCCTCCACTTT. Protein sequence: CASSGSGLAPLHF.

The chain is built from TRBV27 and TRBJ2-7; TRBD2 agrees at 7 bases. The CDR3 spans 15 residues. V lost 8 bases, J lost 0 bases, and 10 bases stayed unmatched. Germline V CDR1 and CDR2: MNHEY, SMNVEV (reference sequence). The CDR3 reads CASYRGAGPSYEQYF. CDR3 nucleotide sequence: TGTGCCAGCTATAGGGGAGCGGGACCCTCCTACGAGCAGTACTTC.

This clone has only one observation. The chain has TRBV6-5 and TRBJ2-1, with TRBD2 matching 10 bases. CDR3 length: 13 residues. Germline CDR1 MNHEY, CDR2 SVGAGI. V shed 6 bases, J shed 8 bases, and the junction held 4 bases outside the gene matches. The CDR3: CASRPSGGHEQFF. The CDR3 bases are TGTGCCAGCAGGCCTAGCGGGGGTCATGAGCAGTTCTTC.

This clone is a singleton in its sample. This rearrangement joins TRBV13 to TRBJ1-1; the D gene is possibly TRBD1 (6 bases). The CDR3 spans 12 residues. The germline CDR1 and CDR2 sequences are PRHDT and FYEKMQ (reference sequence). V lost 6 bases to trimming and J lost 6 bases, with 11 bases between them. CDR3 sequence: CASRPTGSEAFF. The CDR3 bases are TGTGCCAGCAGACCGACAGGTTCTGAAGCTTTCTTT.

This rearrangement joins TRBV11-1 to TRBJ1-6, with 7 bases aligning to TRBD1. V lost 2 bases and J lost 7; bases outside the gene matches: 8. The CDR3 is made up of 16 amino acids. Germline assignment: CDR1 SGHAT and CDR2 FQDESV (reference sequence). In DNA form, the CDR3 reads TGTGCCAGCAGCTTAACTTCCGGGACAGTCAATTCACCCCTCCACTTT. Protein product: CASSLTSGTVNSPLHF.

The chain links TRBV12-5 to TRBJ2-2; a weak D match, TRBD2 (5 bases). V shed 0 bases and J shed 6 bases, with 14 bases lying between them. The CDR3 is 16 residues long. CDR1 is LGHNT and CDR2 is FRNRAP in the germline V gene. CDR3 in DNA: TGTGCTAGTGGTTTGGTGAGTCCCTCCGGGGCCGGGGAGCTGTTTTTT. It yields the protein CASGLVSPSGAGELFF.

This chain joins TRBV2 and TRBJ1-4; D remains ambiguous. The CDR3 consists of 15 residues. V lost 6 bases and J 6 bases, leaving 17 bases between the germline ends. Germline values: CDR1 SNHLY, CDR2 FYNNEI. The CDR3 DNA follows: TGTGCCAGCAGCCCCAGCACTTTACGGGATGAAAAACTGTTTTTT. It yields the protein CASSPSTLRDEKLFF.

This clone was observed once. The chain is built from TRBV5-1 and TRBJ2-3, with 13 bases lining up with TRBD2. V lost 2 bases, J lost 0 bases, and 12 bases stayed unmatched. The CDR3 consists of 20 residues. Per germline, CDR1 SGHRS and CDR2 YFSETQ. CDR3 residues: CASSFWTSGGPRASTDTQYF. The CDR3 DNA is TGCGCCAGCAGCTTTTGGACTAGCGGGGGTCCCCGTGCTAGCACAGATACGCAGTATTTT.

The chain has TRBV30 and TRBJ2-1, with 7 bases that match TRBD2. CDR3 length: 13 residues. Trimming cost V 4 bases and J 4 bases; bases outside gene matches: 4. Germline CDR1 reads GTSNPN; CDR2 reads SVGIG (reference sequence). DNA for the CDR3: TGTGCCTGGACCCGGGGGGTTTACAATGAGCAGTTCTTC. Its translation is CAWTRGVYNEQFF.

The CDR3 loop is CASSLLGRQVSGNTIYF. CDR3 in DNA: TGTGCCAGTAGTCTATTGGGGCGACAGGTCTCTGGAAACACCATATATTTT. The chain combines TRBV19 with TRBJ1-3; weak D call: TRBD1 (6 bases). The CDR3 spans 17 residues. Germline CDR1 is LNHDA and CDR2 is SQIVND (reference sequence). Trimming removed 5 bases from V and 0 bases from J, with 17 bases in between.

The chain links TRBV4-3 to TRBJ2-1; D remains ambiguous. V lost 3 bases to trimming and J lost 0 bases, with 12 bases between them. The germline V gene encodes CDR1 LGHNA and CDR2 YSLEER. The length of the CDR3 is 16 residues. This CDR3 is CASSHRGTGSYNEQFF. Written as DNA, the CDR3 is TGCGCCAGCAGCCATAGAGGCACGGGCTCCTACAATGAGCAGTTCTTC.

The chain combines TRBV19 with TRBJ2-2; 8 nucleotides agree with TRBD2. Per the germline V gene, CDR1 is LNHDA and CDR2 is SQIVND (reference sequence). The CDR3 contains 17 residues. V was pared by 4 bases and J by 0 bases, with 7 bases of the junction left unmatched. The CDR3 protein is CASSTRRGGPNTGELFF. The CDR3, as DNA: TGTGCCAGTAGTACCCGCCGGGGGGGCCCGAACACCGGGGAGCTGTTTTTT.

The chain combines TRBV4-2 with TRBJ2-5; 10 nucleotides agree with TRBD1. This CDR3 spans 15 amino acids. V lost 4 bases, J lost 4 bases, and 6 bases stayed unmatched. Germline CDR1 reads LGHNA; CDR2 reads YNFKEQ. This CDR3 reads CASSLRTGGGETQYF. CDR3 sequence (DNA): TGTGCCAGCAGCCTTAGGACAGGGGGTGGAGAGACCCAGTACTTC.

This clone was picked up one time. This rearrangement joins TRBV7-6 to TRBJ2-1; 8 bases line up with TRBD2. There are 17 residues in the CDR3. Trimming removed 5 bases from V and 3 bases from J; junction bases left unmatched: 12. Germline V gene lookup returns CDR1 SGHVS and CDR2 FNYEAQ. In DNA form, the CDR3 reads TGTGCCAGCAGCCGCGTCGCGGGGGGACAAATCTACAATGAGCAGTTCTTC. It encodes CASSRVAGGQIYNEQFF.

The chain recombines TRBV10-3 with TRBJ1-4; 8 nucleotides line up with TRBD1. CDR3 size: 14 residues. V lost 4 bases and J lost 7; bases outside the gene matches: 5. Germline CDR1 is ENHRY and CDR2 is SYGVKD. CDR3 amino acids: CAISGEDRVEKLFF. The CDR3 DNA reads TGTGCCATCAGTGGGGAGGACAGGGTTGAAAAACTGTTTTTT.

The chain employs TRBV5-4 and TRBJ2-2; maybe TRBD1 (6 bases). CDR3 length: 14 residues. Trimming left V 4 bases short and J 8 bases short, with 15 bases between. Germline V gene lookup returns CDR1 SGHNT and CDR2 YYREEE (reference sequence). CDR3: CASSDHRASGELFF. The CDR3 bases are TGTGCCAGCAGCGACCACAGGGCATCAGGGGAGCTGTTTTTT.

The chain has TRBV15 and TRBJ1-3; D may be TRBD1 (6 bases). This CDR3 has 19 amino acids. The ends were cut back, 1 base at V and 2 bases at J, with 21 bases in the middle. Germline CDR1 is LNHNV and CDR2 is YYDKDF (reference sequence). The CDR3 spells CATSRARGQYLGPGNTIYF. The DNA for the CDR3 is TGTGCCACCAGCAGAGCGAGGGGACAATACTTAGGGCCTGGAAACACCATATATTTT. The full variable domain, completed using reference TRBV15 and TRBJ1-3, is DAMVIQNPRYQVTQFGKPVTLSCSQTLNHNVMYWYQQKSSQAPKLLFHYYDKDFNNEADTPDNFQSRRPNTSFCFLDIRSPGLGDTAMYLCATSRARGQYLGPGNTIYFGEGSWLTVV.

This chain uses TRBV9 with TRBJ2-2; 10 bases line up with TRBD2. The CDR3 spans 15 residues. The ends lost 3 bases at V and 4 bases at J; junction bases unmatched: 3. The germline V gene has CDR1 SGDLS and CDR2 YYNGEE. CDR3 in DNA: TGTGCCAGCAGCGACCGGACTAGCGGCACCGGGGAGCTGTTTTTT. It codes for CASSDRTSGTGELFF. The full variable domain, its missing parts supplied by reference TRBV9 and TRBJ2-2, is DSGVTQTPKHLITATGQRVTLRCSPRSGDLSVYWYQQSLDQGLQFLIQYYNGEERAKGNILERFSAQQFPDLHSELNLSSLELGDSALYFCASSDRTSGTGELFFGEGSRLTVL.

This clone was seen only a few times. This chain connects TRBV5-1 to TRBJ1-6, with D possibly matching TRBD1 (6 bases). Deletions cut 2 bases from V and 8 bases from J, with 8 bases between. Germline V CDR1 and CDR2: SGHRS, YFSETQ. CDR3 size: 13 residues. The CDR3 nucleotides are TGCGCCAGCAGCTTAAACAGGGATTCACCCCTCCACTTT. Translated, it gives CASSLNRDSPLHF.